This T cell receptor beta chain was identified in a study of blood T cell repertoires in COVID-19. Study context: Sites across the United States, Italy and Spain contributed samples from acute and convalescent COVID-19.

Methods used by the authors: It was from reference gene primer amplification that nucleated cell counts were estimated. Assay used: immunoSEQ multiplex PCR; TCRdb lists only in-frame clones, some missing. V and J calls and clone size come straight from that table; D and trimming were deduced from the DNA. The sample shows about 160,000 clones, roughly 90% of them seen only once. Enrollment of patients from Seattle took place during active infection, with longitudinal follow-up. The sequencing sample was made of peripheral blood. The clonotype was recovered from a man younger than 45 with COVID-19, enrolled during active disease.

CDR3 in DNA: TGTGCCAGCAGCTTGATTGACAGCCCTGGAAACACCATATATTTT. It specifies CASSLIDSPGNTIYF. V usage is TRBV5-6 and J usage is TRBJ1-3; D is possibly TRBD1 (5 bases). V was shortened by 1 base and J by 2 bases, with 10 bases between the two germline ends. CDR1 and CDR2 from the germline V gene are SGHDT and YYEEEE. The CDR3 has 15 residues.